These T cell receptor beta chains were read from a single sample in a study of OX40 agonist ivuxolimab in advanced cancers. Sequenced by immunoSEQ multiplex PCR; TCRdb stores in-frame clones only, minus some. The sample gives 40,000 to 45,000 clones, roughly 81% of which show up once; around 16% is in the top ten. This sample comprised CD4+ or CD8+ T cells sorted from blood, obtained in a trial of the OX40 agonist ivuxolimab. These receptor sequences come from an adult with an advanced solid tumor such as melanoma, head and neck, liver or kidney cancer. Both conserved end residues are part of each CDR3. Fields, in order: D gene, V gene, J gene, CDR3 DNA, CDR3 protein. The D gene is left open where the match is weak.

d_call: .; v_call: TRBV6-5; j_call: TRBJ2-1; cdr3_nt: TGTGCCAGCAGCCCCGGGATGACCGACAATGAGCAGTTCTTC; cdr3_aa: CASSPGMTDNEQFF
d_call: .; v_call: TRBV19; j_call: TRBJ2-2; cdr3_nt: TGTGCCGACCGGATAGGGGATTATACCGGGGAGCTGTTTTTT; cdr3_aa: CADRIGDYTGELFF
d_call: TRBD2; v_call: TRBV10-1; j_call: TRBJ2-7; cdr3_nt: TGCGCCAGGGAAAGACTAGCGGGAATCGAGCAGTACTTC; cdr3_aa: CARERLAGIEQYF
d_call: TRBD2; v_call: TRBV11-2; j_call: TRBJ2-5; cdr3_nt: TGTGCCAGCAGCCCCGATCCAAGGACTAGCGAAGGGACCCAGTACTTC; cdr3_aa: CASSPDPRTSEGTQYF
d_call: .; v_call: TRBV30; j_call: TRBJ1-6; cdr3_nt: TGTGCCTGGAGTGCCAACAATGACTCACCCCTCCACTTT; cdr3_aa: CAWSANNDSPLHF
d_call: TRBD1; v_call: TRBV25-1; j_call: TRBJ2-7; cdr3_nt: TGTGCCAGCAGTGGCACCGGGACAGGGTACTACGAGCAGTACTTC; cdr3_aa: CASSGTGTGYYEQYF
d_call: .; v_call: TRBV29-1; j_call: TRBJ2-2; cdr3_nt: TGCAGCATGATTAAGAGGGGCACCGGGGAGCTGTTTTTT; cdr3_aa: CSMIKRGTGELFF
d_call: TRBD1; v_call: TRBV5-3; j_call: TRBJ2-7; cdr3_nt: TGTGCCAGCAGCTACCAACAGGGGCCCCCCTACGAGCAGTACTTC; cdr3_aa: CASSYQQGPPYEQYF
d_call: .; v_call: TRBV11-2; j_call: TRBJ2-1; cdr3_nt: TGTGCCAGCAGCTTTACGGGGGCGAGGGATGAGCAGTTCTTC; cdr3_aa: CASSFTGARDEQFF
d_call: TRBD2; v_call: TRBV7-9; j_call: TRBJ2-1; cdr3_nt: TGTGCCAGCAGCCCAGCGGTAAGCGGGAGGAATCTTAGCCCCAATGAGCAGTTCTTC; cdr3_aa: CASSPAVSGRNLSPNEQFF